Listed below are T cell receptor beta chains from one sample, sequenced in a study of early T cells in non-severe SARS-CoV-2 infection. TCRdb re-called the 5' RACE reads with MiXCR, one entry per CDR3 protein. The sample has tens of thousands of distinct CDR3 sequences; around 6.1% are singletons. The sample taken for sequencing was whole blood. These receptor sequences come from an adult who was a healthcare worker with PCR-confirmed SARS-CoV-2 infection or an uninfected control (not recorded which). Each CDR3 is given with its conserved first and last residue. A D gene is named only where the DNA matches it firmly. Not all rows give a size; the values are once, few, many and, for expanded clones, a class.

V gene	J gene	clone size	D gene	CDR3 DNA	CDR3 protein
TRBV6-1	TRBJ1-5	many	.	TGTGCCAGCAGTGAACGAGGGGGGGCTTATCAGCCCCAGCATTTT	CASSERGGAYQPQHF
TRBV2	TRBJ2-2	many	.	TGTGCCAGCAGGCGTCGGGGTGCGAACACCGGGGAGCTGTTTTTT	CASRRRGANTGELFF
TRBV20-1	TRBJ2-3	many	TRBD2	TGCAGGGGATCGGCGGGGGTGGGCACAGATACGCAGTATTTT	CRGSAGVGTDTQYF
TRBV7-2	TRBJ1-1	many	TRBD1	TGTGCCAGCAGCTTAGACCCGACAGGGACGAGCACTGAAGCTTTCTTT	CASSLDPTGTSTEAFF
TRBV18	TRBJ2-7	many	.	TGTGCCAGCTCACCAGGGGGTCCGGGAGAGCAGTACTTC	CASSPGGPGEQYF
TRBV11-1	TRBJ2-2	.	.	TGTGCCACCCCAGGGCAGAAGAACACCGGGGAGCTGTTTTTT	CATPGQKNTGELFF
TRBV27	TRBJ2-4	.	.	TGTGCCAGCAGTTTTTGGTCTGGAGCCAAAAACATTCAGTACTTC	CASSFWSGAKNIQYF
TRBV19	TRBJ2-3	.	TRBD2	TGTGCCTCTCGCTTGGCGGGGGAGAGGCAGTATTTT	CASRLAGERQYF
TRBV21-1	TRBJ1-3	many	.	TGTGCCAGCAGCAAAAGGCGCAGGGGCGGATTCTTGCCTGGAAACACCATATATTTT	CASSKRRRGGFLPGNTIYF
TRBV7-9	TRBJ2-3	.	.	TGTGCCAGCAGCAGGTCAGCCCCACGCACAGATACGCAGTATTTT	CASSRSAPRTDTQYF
TRBV9	TRBJ1-2	many	.	TGTGCCAGCAGCTTAACAGGTTTTGGCTACACCTTC	CASSLTGFGYTF
TRBV7-9	TRBJ2-5	many	TRBD1	TGTGCCAGCAGCGCAGGGACAGGACAAGAGACCCAGTACTTC	CASSAGTGQETQYF
TRBV7-6	TRBJ2-7	many	TRBD1	TGTGCCAGCAGCCCGACAGGGGGTGATATCTACGAGCAGTACTTC	CASSPTGGDIYEQYF
TRBV20-1	TRBJ2-2	many	.	TGCAGTGCTCGAAAATGGGGCAGGGAGTCTGCCGGGGAGCTGTTTTTT	CSARKWGRESAGELFF
TRBV10-2	TRBJ2-5	few	TRBD2	TGCGCCAGCAGCGGTAGCGGGGGTTCAGGGACCCAGTACTTC	CASSGSGGSGTQYF
TRBV5-1	TRBJ1-2	many	.	TGCGCCAGCAGCTTGGTAGGGGAGCCCACCCTAAACTATGGCTACACCTTC	CASSLVGEPTLNYGYTF
TRBV9	TRBJ2-7	many	.	TGTGCCAGCAGCCCCGATGTGGGGGCCTACGAGCAGTACTTC	CASSPDVGAYEQYF
TRBV30	TRBJ1-1	many	.	TGTGCCTGGAGTGTGGGGCCGAACACTGAAGCTTTCTTT	CAWSVGPNTEAFF
TRBV11-2	TRBJ2-1	.	TRBD2	TGTGCCAGCAGAACCGAGGCAGGGAGGGCCAATGAGCAGTTCTTC	CASRTEAGRANEQFF
TRBV29-1	TRBJ1-2	many	.	TGCAGCGTGCACGGACCCGGGGGTGGCTATGGCTACACCTTC	CSVHGPGGGYGYTF
TRBV9	TRBJ2-7	.	TRBD2	TGTGCCAGCAGCGTAGAGGGACTAGCGGGTTACGAGCAGTACTTC	CASSVEGLAGYEQYF
TRBV12-3/TRBV12-4	TRBJ2-7	many	.	TGTGCCAGCAGTTTACTGGGCAGGTACGAGCAGTACTTC	CASSLLGRYEQYF
TRBV12-5	TRBJ1-1	many	.	TGTGCTAGTGGTTTGGCCCCGATGAACACTGAAGCTTTCTTT	CASGLAPMNTEAFF
TRBV10-3	TRBJ1-6	few	.	TGTGCCATCTCGGGGACAAGCGATTCACCCCTCCACTTT	CAISGTSDSPLHF
TRBV19	TRBJ1-4	.	TRBD1	TGTGCCAGTAGTCCGGACAGGGATGAAAATGAAAAACTGTTTTTT	CASSPDRDENEKLFF
TRBV10-2	TRBJ2-5	many	.	TGCGCCAGCAAAATGGACAGCCTCCCCCGGACCCAGTACTTC	CASKMDSLPRTQYF
TRBV30	TRBJ1-1	few	.	TGTGCCTGGAGTGTAGGAAGGGGGGGTACTGAAGCTTTCTTT	CAWSVGRGGTEAFF
TRBV27	TRBJ2-2	few	TRBD2	TGTGCCAGCAGATTAGCGGGGGGGAACACCGGGGAGCTGTTTTTT	CASRLAGGNTGELFF
TRBV2	TRBJ2-3	many	TRBD2	TGTGCCAGTCTAGCGGGGACAAACACAGATACGCAGTATTTT	CASLAGTNTDTQYF
TRBV5-1	TRBJ1-4	many	.	TGCGCCAGCAGCTTGTCCAGCTCAACTAATGAAAAACTGTTTTTT	CASSLSSSTNEKLFF
TRBV20-1	TRBJ2-5	.	.	TGCAGTGCCCTCCAGCGGAAAGAGACCCAGTACTTC	CSALQRKETQYF
TRBV5-1	TRBJ1-1	many	.	TGCGCCAGCAGCACGCGAGCAATAGGACTTTACACTGAAGCTTTCTTT	CASSTRAIGLYTEAFF
TRBV12-3/TRBV12-4	TRBJ1-5	many	.	TGTGCCAGCAGGGGGGGGGATCAGCCCCAGCATTTT	CASRGGDQPQHF
TRBV29-1	TRBJ2-7	many	TRBD2	TGCAGCTCCAGGGTAGCGGGGAAACCCTACGAGCAGTACTTC	CSSRVAGKPYEQYF
TRBV6-1	TRBJ1-5	many	TRBD1	TGTGCCAGCAAAGGGACAGTATTCCCGAGCAATCAGCCCCAGCATTTT	CASKGTVFPSNQPQHF
TRBV7-9	TRBJ2-7	.	.	TGTGCCAGCAGCTCCTCTCGGGCCGTCTACGAGCAGTACTTC	CASSSSRAVYEQYF
TRBV24-1	TRBJ1-1	many	TRBD1	TGTGCCACGAGACAGGGTGGAGATAGCACTGAAGCTTTCTTT	CATRQGGDSTEAFF
TRBV19	TRBJ2-7	few	TRBD1	TGTGCCAGTAGTAGGGCCGGGACAGGGATTTACGAGCAGTACTTC	CASSRAGTGIYEQYF
TRBV3-1	TRBJ2-2	many	.	TGTGCCAGCAGCCCCAGAGGGCCAGGGGACAACACCGGGGAGCTGTTTTTT	CASSPRGPGDNTGELFF
TRBV6-5	TRBJ2-3	many	TRBD2	TGTGCCAGCAGTCCCGGGACTAGCCGGACAGATACGCAGTATTTT	CASSPGTSRTDTQYF